There are many counts of the clone carrying this T cell receptor delta chain. Translating this DNA gives a protein that differs at residue 9 from the TCRdb one, which belongs to a much larger clone; a read error is likely, and the protein shown is this translation. This specimen belongs to a study of γδ T cells in repeated Plasmodium falciparum infection. TCRdb re-called the multiplex PCR reads using CATT. Here the sample spans 50,000 or so delta-chain clones, roughly 1.6% being singletons. This clonotype was sampled from a pool of human donors (malaria-infected and uninfected, not separated). Sequenced material: gamma-delta T cells from blood.

The CDR3 DNA is TGTGCTCTTGGGGAACCTCCCGTCGCCTCCTGGGACACCCGACAGATGTTTTTC. Amino acid sequence: CALGEPPVASWDTRQMFF. The rearrangement uses TRDV1 and TRDJ3; D is uncertain. Since TCRdb gives no J gene, matching the DNA to germline was used here to assign it. Trimming shortened V by 1 base and J by 0 bases, and 10 bases separated the two germline ends. The CDR3 is made up of 18 amino acids. Germline V CDR1 and CDR2: TSWWSYY, QGS.